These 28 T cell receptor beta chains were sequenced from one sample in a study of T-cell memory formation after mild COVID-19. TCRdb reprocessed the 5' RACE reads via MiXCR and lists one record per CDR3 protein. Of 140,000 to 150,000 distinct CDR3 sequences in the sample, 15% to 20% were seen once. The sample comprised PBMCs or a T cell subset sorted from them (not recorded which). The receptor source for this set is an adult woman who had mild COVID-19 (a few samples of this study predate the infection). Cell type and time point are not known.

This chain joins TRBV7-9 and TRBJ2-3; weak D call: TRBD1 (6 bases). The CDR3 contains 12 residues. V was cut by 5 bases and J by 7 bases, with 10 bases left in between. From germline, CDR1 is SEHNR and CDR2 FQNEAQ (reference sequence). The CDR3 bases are TGTGCCAGCAGCACTGACAGGAATACGCAGTATTTT. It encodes CASSTDRNTQYF.

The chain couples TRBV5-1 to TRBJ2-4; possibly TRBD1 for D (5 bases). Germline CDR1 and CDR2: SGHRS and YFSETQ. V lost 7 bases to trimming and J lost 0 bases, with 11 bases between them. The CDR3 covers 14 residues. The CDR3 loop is CASLQAVAKNIQYF. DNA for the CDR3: TGCGCCAGCCTACAGGCGGTAGCCAAAAACATTCAGTACTTC.

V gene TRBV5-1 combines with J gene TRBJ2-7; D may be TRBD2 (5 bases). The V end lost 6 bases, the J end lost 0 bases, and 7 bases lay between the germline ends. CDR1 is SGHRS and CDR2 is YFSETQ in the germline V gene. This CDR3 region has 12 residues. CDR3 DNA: TGCGCCAGCATGGGGAGCTCCTACGAGCAGTACTTC. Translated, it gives CASMGSSYEQYF. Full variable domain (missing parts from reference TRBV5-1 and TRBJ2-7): KAGVTQTPRYLIKTRGQQVTLSCSPISGHRSVSWYQQTPGQGLQFLFEYFSETQRNKGNFPGRFSGRQFSNSRSEMNVSTLELGDSALYLCASMGSSYEQYFGPGTRLTVT.

The CDR3 loop is CATSDWTGPANEQFF. The DNA of the CDR3 is TGTGCCACCAGTGATTGGACAGGACCGGCCAATGAGCAGTTCTTC. This chain connects TRBV24-1 to TRBJ2-1, with TRBD1 matching 7 bases. CDR3 size: 15 residues. In germline, CDR1 is KGHDR, CDR2 SFDVKD. V was clipped by 2 bases and J by 6 bases; unmatched bases: 6.

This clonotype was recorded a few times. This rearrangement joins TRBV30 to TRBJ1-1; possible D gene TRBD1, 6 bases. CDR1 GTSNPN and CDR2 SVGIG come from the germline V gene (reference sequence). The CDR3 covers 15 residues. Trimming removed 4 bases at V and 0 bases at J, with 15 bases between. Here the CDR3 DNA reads TGTGCCTGGAATAGGGGGACAAGCGTGAACACTGAAGCTTTCTTT. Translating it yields CAWNRGTSVNTEAFF.

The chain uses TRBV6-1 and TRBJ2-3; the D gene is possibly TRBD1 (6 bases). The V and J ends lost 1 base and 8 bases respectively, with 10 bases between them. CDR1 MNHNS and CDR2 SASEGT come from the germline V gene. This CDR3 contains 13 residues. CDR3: CASSEEVGATQYF. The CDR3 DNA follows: TGTGCCAGCAGTGAAGAGGTGGGGGCTACGCAGTATTTT.

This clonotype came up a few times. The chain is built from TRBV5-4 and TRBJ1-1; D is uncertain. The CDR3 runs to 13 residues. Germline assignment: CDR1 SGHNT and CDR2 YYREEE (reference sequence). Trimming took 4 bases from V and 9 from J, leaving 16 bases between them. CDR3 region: CASSTLPTEKAFF. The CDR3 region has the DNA TGTGCCAGCAGCACACTCCCGACCGAGAAAGCTTTCTTT.

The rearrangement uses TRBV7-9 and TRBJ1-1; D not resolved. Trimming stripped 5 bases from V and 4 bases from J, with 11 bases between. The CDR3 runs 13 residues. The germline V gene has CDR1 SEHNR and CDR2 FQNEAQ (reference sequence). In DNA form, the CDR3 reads TGTGCCAGCAGCACCTTAGACGGCACTGAAGCTTTCTTT. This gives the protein CASSTLDGTEAFF.

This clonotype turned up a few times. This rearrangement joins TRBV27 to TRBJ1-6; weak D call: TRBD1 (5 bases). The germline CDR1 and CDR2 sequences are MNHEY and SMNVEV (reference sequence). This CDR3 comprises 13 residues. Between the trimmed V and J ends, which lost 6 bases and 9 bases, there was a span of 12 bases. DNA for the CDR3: TGTGCCAGCAGGGGGGGGGGTGGTTCACCCCTCCACTTT. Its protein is CASRGGGGSPLHF.

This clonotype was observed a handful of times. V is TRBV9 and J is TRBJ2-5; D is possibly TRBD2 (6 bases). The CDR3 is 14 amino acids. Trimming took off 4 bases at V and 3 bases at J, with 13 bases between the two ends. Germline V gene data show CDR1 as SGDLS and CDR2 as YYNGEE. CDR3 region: CASSRTSTEETQYF. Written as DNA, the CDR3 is TGTGCCAGCAGCAGAACTAGCACAGAAGAGACCCAGTACTTC.

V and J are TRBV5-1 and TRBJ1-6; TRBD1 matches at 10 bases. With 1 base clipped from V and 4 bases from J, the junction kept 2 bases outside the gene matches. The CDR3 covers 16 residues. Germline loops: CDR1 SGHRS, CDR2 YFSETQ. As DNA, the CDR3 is TGCGCCAGCAGCTTGCGGACAGGGGGGTATAATTCACCCCTCCACTTT. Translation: CASSLRTGGYNSPLHF.

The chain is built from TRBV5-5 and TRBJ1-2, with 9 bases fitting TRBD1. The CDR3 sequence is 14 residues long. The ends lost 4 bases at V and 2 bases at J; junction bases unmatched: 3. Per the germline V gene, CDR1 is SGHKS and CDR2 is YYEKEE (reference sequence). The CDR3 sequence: CASSGGQGNYGYTF. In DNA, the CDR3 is TGTGCCAGCAGCGGAGGACAGGGGAACTATGGCTACACCTTC.

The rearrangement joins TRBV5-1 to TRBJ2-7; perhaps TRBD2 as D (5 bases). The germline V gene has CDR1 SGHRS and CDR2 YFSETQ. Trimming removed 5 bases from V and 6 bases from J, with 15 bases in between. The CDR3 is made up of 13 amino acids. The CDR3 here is CASREGSSCEQYF. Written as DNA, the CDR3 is TGCGCCAGCAGAGAGGGTTCGAGCTGCGAGCAGTACTTC.

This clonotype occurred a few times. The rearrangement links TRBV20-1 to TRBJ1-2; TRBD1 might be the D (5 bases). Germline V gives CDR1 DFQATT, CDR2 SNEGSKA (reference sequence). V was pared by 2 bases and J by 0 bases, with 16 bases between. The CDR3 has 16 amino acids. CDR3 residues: CSARSQGYPSNYGYTF. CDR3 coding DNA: TGCAGTGCTAGATCCCAGGGATACCCATCTAACTATGGCTACACCTTC.

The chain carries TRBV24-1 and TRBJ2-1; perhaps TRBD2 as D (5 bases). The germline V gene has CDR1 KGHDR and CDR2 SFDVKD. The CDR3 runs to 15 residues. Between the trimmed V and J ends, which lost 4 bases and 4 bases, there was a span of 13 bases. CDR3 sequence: CATSDPPTGYNEQFF. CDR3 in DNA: TGTGCCACCAGTGACCCCCCGACGGGGTACAATGAGCAGTTCTTC.

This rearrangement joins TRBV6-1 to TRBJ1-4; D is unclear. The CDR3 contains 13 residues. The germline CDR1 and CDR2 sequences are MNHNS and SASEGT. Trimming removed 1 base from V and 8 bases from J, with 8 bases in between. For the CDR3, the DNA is TGTGCCAGCAGTGAAGGTGTGCGGGAAAAACTGTTTTTT. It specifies CASSEGVREKLFF.

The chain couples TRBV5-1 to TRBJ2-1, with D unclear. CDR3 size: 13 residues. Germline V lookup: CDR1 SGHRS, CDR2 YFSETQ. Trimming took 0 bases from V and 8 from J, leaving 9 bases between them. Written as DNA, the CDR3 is TGCGCCAGCAGCTTGGCACAGAGCGATGAGCAGTTCTTC. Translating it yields CASSLAQSDEQFF.

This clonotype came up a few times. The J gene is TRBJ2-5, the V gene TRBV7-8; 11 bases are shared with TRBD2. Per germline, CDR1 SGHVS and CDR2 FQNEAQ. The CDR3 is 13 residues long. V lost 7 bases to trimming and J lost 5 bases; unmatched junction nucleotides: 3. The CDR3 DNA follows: TGTGCCAGCATAGCGGGGGGGCGGGAGACCCAGTACTTC. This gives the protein CASIAGGRETQYF. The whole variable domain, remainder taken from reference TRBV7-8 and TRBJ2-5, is GAGVSQSPRYKVAKRGQDVALRCDPISGHVSLFWYQQALGQGPEFLTYFQNEAQLDKSGLPSDRFFAERPEGSVSTLKIQRTQQEDSAVYLCASIAGGRETQYFGPGTRLLVL.

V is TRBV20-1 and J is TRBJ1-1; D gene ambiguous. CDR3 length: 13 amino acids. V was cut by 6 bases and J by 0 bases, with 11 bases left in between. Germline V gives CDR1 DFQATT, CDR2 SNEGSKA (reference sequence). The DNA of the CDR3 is TGCAGTGCGAGCAACAGCTTGAACACTGAAGCTTTCTTT. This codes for CSASNSLNTEAFF.

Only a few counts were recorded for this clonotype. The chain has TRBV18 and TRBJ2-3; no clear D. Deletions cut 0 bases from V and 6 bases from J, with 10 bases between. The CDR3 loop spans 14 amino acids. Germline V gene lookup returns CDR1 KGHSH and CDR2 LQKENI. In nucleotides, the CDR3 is TGTGCCAGCTCACCACCGTCAGGTTCTGATACGCAGTATTTT. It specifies CASSPPSGSDTQYF.

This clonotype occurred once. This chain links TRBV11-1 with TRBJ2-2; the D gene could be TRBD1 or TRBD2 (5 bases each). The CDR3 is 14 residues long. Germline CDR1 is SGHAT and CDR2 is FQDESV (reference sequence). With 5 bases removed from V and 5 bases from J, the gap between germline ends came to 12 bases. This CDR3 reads CASSPWGRTGELFF. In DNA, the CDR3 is TGTGCCAGCAGCCCTTGGGGACGAACCGGGGAGCTGTTTTTT. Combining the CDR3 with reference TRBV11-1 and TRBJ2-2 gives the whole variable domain EAEVAQSPRYKITEKSQAVAFWCDPISGHATLYWYRQILGQGPELLVQFQDESVVDDSQLPKDRFSAERLKGVDSTLKIQPAELGDSAMYLCASSPWGRTGELFFGEGSRLTVL.

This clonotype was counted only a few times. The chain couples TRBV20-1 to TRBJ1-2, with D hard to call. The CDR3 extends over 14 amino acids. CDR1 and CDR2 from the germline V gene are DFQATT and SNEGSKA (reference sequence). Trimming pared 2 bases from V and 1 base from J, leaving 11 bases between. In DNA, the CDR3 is TGCAGTGCTAGACCACGGATGGATAACTATGGCTACACCTTC. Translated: CSARPRMDNYGYTF.

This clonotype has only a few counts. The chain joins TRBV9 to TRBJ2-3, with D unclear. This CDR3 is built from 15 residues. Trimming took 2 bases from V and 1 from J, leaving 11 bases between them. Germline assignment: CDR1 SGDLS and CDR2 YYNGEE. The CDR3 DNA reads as TGTGCCAGCAGCGTCTCACGACCGGGCACAGATACGCAGTATTTT. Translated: CASSVSRPGTDTQYF.

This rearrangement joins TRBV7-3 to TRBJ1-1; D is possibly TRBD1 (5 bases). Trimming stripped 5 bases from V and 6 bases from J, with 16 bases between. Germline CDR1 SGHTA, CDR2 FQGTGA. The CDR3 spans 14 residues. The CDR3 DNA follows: TGTGCCAGCAGCCTCCGGGGCCCTAACTCTGAAGCTTTCTTT. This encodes CASSLRGPNSEAFF.

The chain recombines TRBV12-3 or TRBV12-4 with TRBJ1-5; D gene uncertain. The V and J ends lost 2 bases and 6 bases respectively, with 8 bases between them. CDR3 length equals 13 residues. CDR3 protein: CASSLTGGQPQHF. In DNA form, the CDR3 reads TGTGCCAGCAGTTTAACGGGAGGTCAGCCCCAGCATTTT.

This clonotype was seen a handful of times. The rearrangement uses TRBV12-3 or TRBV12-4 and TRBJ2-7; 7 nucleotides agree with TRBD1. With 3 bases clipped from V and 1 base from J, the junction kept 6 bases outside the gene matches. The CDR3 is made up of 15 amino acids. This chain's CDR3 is CASSFFGTVSYEQYF. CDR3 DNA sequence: TGTGCCAGCAGTTTTTTCGGGACAGTTTCCTACGAGCAGTACTTC.

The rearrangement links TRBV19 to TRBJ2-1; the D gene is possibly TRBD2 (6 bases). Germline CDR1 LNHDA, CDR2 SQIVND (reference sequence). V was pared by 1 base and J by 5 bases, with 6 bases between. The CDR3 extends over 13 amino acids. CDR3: CASSIGGDNEQFF. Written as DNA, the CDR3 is TGTGCCAGTAGTATAGGCGGGGACAATGAGCAGTTCTTC.

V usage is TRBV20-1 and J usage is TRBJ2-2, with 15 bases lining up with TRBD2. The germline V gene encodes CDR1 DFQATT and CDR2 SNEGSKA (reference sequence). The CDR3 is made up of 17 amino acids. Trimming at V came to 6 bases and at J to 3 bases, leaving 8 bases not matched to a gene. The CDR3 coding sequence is TGCAGTGCCTCCGGGACTAGCGGGGGGCCATACACCGGGGAGCTGTTTTTT. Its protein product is CSASGTSGGPYTGELFF.